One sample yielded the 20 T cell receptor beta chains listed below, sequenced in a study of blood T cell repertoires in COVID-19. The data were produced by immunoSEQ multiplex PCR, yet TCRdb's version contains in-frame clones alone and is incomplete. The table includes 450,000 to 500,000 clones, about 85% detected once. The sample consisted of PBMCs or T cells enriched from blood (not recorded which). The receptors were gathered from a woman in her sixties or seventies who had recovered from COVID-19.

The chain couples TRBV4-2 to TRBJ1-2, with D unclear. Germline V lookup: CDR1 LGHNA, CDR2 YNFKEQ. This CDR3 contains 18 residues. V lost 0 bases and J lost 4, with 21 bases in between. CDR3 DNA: TGTGCCAGCAGCCAAGATGGCCCGGGTACCCCATTCCCCTATGGCTACACCTTC. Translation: CASSQDGPGTPFPYGYTF.

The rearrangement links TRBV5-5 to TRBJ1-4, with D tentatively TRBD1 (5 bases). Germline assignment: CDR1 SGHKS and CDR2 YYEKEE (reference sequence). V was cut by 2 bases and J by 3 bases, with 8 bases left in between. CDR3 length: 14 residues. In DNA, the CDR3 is TGTGCCAGCAGCTTACAGGCGGCTAATGAAAAACTGTTTTTT. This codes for CASSLQAANEKLFF.

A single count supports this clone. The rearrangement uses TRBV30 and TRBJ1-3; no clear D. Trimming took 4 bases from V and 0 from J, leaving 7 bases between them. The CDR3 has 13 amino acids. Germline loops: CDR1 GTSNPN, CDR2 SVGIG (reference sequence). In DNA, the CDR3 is TGTGCCTGGACCCCCCTCTCTGGAAACACCATATATTTT. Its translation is CAWTPLSGNTIYF. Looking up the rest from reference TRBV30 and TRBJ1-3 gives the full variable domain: SQTIHQWPATLVQPVGSPLSLECTVEGTSNPNLYWYRQAAGRGLQLLFYSVGIGQISSEVPQNLSASRPQDRQFILSSKKLLLSDSGFYLCAWTPLSGNTIYFGEGSWLTVV.

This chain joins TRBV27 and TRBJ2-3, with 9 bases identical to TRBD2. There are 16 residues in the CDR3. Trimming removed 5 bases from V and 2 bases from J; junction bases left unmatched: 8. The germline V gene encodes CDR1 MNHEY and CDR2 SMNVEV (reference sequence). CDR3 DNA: TGTGCCAGCAGTACGCGACTAGCGGATAACACAGATACGCAGTATTTT. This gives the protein CASSTRLADNTDTQYF.

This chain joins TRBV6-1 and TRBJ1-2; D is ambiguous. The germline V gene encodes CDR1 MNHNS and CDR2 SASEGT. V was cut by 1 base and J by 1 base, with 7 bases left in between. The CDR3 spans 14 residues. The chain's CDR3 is CASSEGPGNYGYTF. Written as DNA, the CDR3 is TGTGCCAGCAGTGAAGGGCCGGGTAACTATGGCTACACCTTC.

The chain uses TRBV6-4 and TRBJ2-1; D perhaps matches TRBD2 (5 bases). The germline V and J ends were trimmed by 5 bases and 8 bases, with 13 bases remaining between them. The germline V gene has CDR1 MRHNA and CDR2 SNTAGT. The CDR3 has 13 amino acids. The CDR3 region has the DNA TGTGCCAGCAGTTTTCTCCCCGGGGATGAGCAGTTCTTC. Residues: CASSFLPGDEQFF.

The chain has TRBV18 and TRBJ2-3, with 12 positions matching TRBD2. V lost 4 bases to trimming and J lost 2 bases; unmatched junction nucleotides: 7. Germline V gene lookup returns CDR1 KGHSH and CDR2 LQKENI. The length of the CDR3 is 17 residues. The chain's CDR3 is CASSQTSGGPFTDTQYF. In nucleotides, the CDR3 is TGTGCCAGCTCACAGACTAGCGGGGGCCCTTTCACAGATACGCAGTATTTT.

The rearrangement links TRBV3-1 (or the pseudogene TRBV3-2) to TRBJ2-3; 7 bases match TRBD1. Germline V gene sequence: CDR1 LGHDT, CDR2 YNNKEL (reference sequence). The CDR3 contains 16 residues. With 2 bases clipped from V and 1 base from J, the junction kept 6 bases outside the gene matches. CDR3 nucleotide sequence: TGTGCCAGCAGCCAAAGGACAGGAAAGGGCACAGATACGCAGTATTTT. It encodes CASSQRTGKGTDTQYF.

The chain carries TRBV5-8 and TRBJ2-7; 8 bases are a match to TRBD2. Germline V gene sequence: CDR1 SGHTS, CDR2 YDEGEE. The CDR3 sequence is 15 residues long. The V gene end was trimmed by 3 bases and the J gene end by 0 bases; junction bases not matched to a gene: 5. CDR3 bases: TGTGCCAGCAGCTGGGCGGGGGGCATCTCCTACGAGCAGTACTTC. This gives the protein CASSWAGGISYEQYF.

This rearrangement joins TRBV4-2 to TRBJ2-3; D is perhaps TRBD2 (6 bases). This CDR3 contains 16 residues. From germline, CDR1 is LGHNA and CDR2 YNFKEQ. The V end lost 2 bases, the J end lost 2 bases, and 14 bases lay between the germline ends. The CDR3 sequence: CASSQNTGVATDTQYF. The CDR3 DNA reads TGTGCCAGCAGCCAAAATACGGGGGTGGCCACAGATACGCAGTATTTT.

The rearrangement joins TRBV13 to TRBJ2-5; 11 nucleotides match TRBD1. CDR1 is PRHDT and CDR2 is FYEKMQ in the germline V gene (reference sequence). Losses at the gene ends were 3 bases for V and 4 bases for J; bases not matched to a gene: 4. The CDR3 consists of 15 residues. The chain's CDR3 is CASSFRTGGRETQYF. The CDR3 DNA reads TGTGCCAGCAGCTTTCGGACAGGGGGCAGAGAGACCCAGTACTTC.

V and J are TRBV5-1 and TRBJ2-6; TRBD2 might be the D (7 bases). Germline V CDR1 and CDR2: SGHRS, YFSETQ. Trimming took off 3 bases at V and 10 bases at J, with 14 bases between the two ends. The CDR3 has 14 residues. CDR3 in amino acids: CASSSRGAGNVLTF. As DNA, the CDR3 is TGCGCCAGCAGCTCCCGGGGGGCAGGAAACGTCCTGACTTTC.

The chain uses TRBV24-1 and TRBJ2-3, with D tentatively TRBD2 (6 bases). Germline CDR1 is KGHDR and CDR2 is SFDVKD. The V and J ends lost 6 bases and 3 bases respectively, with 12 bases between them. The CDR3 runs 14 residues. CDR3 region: CATSPGVGTDTQYF. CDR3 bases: TGTGCCACCAGTCCGGGGGTCGGTACAGATACGCAGTATTTT.

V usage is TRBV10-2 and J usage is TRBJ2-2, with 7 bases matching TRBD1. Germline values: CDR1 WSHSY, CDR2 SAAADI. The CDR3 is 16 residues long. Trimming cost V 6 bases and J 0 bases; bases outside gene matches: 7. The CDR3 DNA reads TGCGCCAGCAGGGTGAGGACAGGCGCGAACACCGGGGAGCTGTTTTTT. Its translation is CASRVRTGANTGELFF.

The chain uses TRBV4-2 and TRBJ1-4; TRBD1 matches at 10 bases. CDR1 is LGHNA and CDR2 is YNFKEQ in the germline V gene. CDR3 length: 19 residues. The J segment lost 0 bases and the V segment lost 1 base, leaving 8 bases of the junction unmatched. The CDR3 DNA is TGTGCCAGCAGCCAAGCCGACAGGGGGCTAGGGTCAACTAATGAAAAACTGTTTTTT. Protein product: CASSQADRGLGSTNEKLFF.

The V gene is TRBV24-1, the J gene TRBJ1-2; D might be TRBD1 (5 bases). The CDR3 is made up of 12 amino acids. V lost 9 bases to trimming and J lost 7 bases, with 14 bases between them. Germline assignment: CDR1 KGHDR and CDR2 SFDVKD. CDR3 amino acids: CATQGADRGYTF. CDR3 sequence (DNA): TGTGCCACCCAAGGGGCAGATCGTGGCTACACCTTC.

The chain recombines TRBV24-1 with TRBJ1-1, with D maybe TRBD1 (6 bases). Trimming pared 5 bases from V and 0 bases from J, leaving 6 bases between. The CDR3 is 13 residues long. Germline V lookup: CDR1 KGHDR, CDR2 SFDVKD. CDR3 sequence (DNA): TGTGCCACCAGTGCAGGGGTGAACACTGAAGCTTTCTTT. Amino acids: CATSAGVNTEAFF.

The CDR3 reads CASSNREIEAFF. For the CDR3, the DNA is TGTGCCAGCAGCAACCGGGAGATTGAAGCTTTCTTT. The chain joins TRBV7-9 to TRBJ1-1, with unresolved D. This CDR3 is built from 12 residues. Germline assignment: CDR1 SEHNR and CDR2 FQNEAQ (reference sequence). Trimming shortened V by 5 bases and J by 7 bases, and 11 bases separated the two germline ends.

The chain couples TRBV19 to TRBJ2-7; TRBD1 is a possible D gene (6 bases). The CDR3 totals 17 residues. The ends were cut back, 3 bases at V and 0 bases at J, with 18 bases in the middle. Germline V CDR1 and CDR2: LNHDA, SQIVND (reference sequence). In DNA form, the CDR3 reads TGTGCCAGTAGTATTATAATCGGGCAGGGGAGCTCCTACGAGCAGTACTTC. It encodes CASSIIIGQGSSYEQYF.

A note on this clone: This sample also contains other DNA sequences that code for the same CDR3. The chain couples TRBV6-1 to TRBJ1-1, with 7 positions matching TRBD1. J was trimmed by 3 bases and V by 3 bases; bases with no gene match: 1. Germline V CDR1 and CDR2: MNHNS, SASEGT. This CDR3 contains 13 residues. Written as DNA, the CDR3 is TGTGCCAGCAGTGACGACAGGGACACTGAAGCTTTCTTT. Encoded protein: CASSDDRDTEAFF.